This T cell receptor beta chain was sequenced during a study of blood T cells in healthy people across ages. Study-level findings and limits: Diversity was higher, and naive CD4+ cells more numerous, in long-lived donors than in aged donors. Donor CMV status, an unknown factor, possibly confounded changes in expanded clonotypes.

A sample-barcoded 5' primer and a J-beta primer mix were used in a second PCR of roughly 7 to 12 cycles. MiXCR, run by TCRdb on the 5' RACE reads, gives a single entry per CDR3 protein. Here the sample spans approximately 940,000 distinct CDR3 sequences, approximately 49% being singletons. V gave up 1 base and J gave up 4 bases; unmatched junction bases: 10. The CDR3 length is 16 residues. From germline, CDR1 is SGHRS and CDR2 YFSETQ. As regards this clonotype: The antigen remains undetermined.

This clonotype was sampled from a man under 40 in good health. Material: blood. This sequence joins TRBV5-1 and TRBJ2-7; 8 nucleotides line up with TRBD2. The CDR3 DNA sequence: TGCGCCAGCAGCTTGTCCGCGGGGGGTTTAAGATACGAGCAGTACTTC. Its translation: CASSLSAGGLRYEQYF.